These 27 T cell receptor beta chains share one sample of origin, sequenced in a study of blood T cell repertoires in COVID-19 (dated by TCRdb to between 2020 and 2021). Libraries were constructed by the immunoSEQ multiplex PCR assay. TCRdb's version of the immuneACCESS table is confined to in-frame rearrangements and falls short of the full clone set. An unresolved V gene accounts for under half of the shortfall where checked; the remainder is of unknown origin. This sample gives tens of thousands of clones in total; about 80% of them show up just once. 4% to 5% of the sample is taken by the ten largest. Sample: peripheral blood. These TCRs come from a woman aged 45-65 years with acute or convalescent COVID-19.

The gene calls are TRBV24-1 and TRBJ1-2, with D unclear. The V end lost 4 bases, the J end lost 9 bases, and 17 bases lay between the germline ends. The CDR3 has 14 residues. Germline loops: CDR1 KGHDR, CDR2 SFDVKD. CDR3 in amino acids: CATSESDRSGSYTF. In nucleotides, the CDR3 is TGTGCCACCAGTGAATCGGACCGGTCGGGAAGCTACACCTTC.

As to this clone: An end of the junction differs from the germline gene, which may be a read error. This chain uses TRBV6-1 with TRBJ2-3; perhaps TRBD2 as D (7 bases). The CDR3 has 14 amino acids. Germline CDR1 reads MNHNS; CDR2 reads SASEGT. The CDR3 loop reads CASREGGGTDTQYF. The CDR3 coding sequence is TGTGCCAGCAGAGAAGGGGGGGGTACAGATACGCAGTATTTT.

The chain couples TRBV3-1 (or the pseudogene TRBV3-2) to TRBJ2-6, with 12 bases that match TRBD1. The J segment lost 2 bases and the V segment lost 3 bases, leaving 8 bases of the junction unmatched. In germline, CDR1 is LGHDT, CDR2 YNNKEL (reference sequence). This CDR3 contains 19 residues. In DNA form, the CDR3 reads TGTGCCAGCAGCCACCTTGGCGGGACAGGGGGCGCTGGGGCCAACGTCCTGACTTTC. Protein sequence: CASSHLGGTGGAGANVLTF.

This clone was seen once. This chain uses TRBV28 with TRBJ1-4, with 9 nucleotides matching TRBD1. After removal of 5 bases from V and 8 bases from J, the junction contained 9 bases not matched to a gene. Germline V CDR1 and CDR2: MDHEN, SYDVKM. This CDR3 spans 15 amino acids. This chain's CDR3 is CASSPPGQGGEKLFF. The CDR3 region has the DNA TGTGCCAGCAGTCCACCGGGACAGGGAGGCGAAAAACTGTTTTTT.

The chain carries TRBV6-5 and TRBJ2-7, with 10 bases that match TRBD1. Germline CDR1 is MNHEY and CDR2 is SVGAGI. V lost 4 bases and J lost 2; bases outside the gene matches: 5. This CDR3 region has 15 residues. The CDR3 here is CASSSGTGVAYEQYF. CDR3 DNA sequence: TGTGCCAGCAGTTCCGGGACAGGGGTGGCCTACGAGCAGTACTTC.

This chain uses TRBV2 with TRBJ1-3; TRBD1 matches 7 bases. The germline CDR1 and CDR2 sequences are SNHLY and FYNNEI. The CDR3 spans 14 residues. V trimming: 5 bases; J trimming: 2 bases; junction bases outside the gene matches: 3. The CDR3 protein is CASSSDRAGNTIYF. The CDR3 DNA is TGTGCCAGCAGTTCTGACAGGGCTGGAAACACCATATATTTT.

This clone has only a few counts. The chain is built from TRBV15 and TRBJ1-6; 8 positions match TRBD1. This CDR3 contains 13 residues. Germline CDR1 LNHNV, CDR2 YYDKDF (reference sequence). J was trimmed by 7 bases and V by 9 bases; bases with no gene match: 5. This chain's CDR3 is CATGDRMNSPLHF. In DNA form, the CDR3 reads TGTGCCACAGGGGACAGGATGAATTCACCCCTCCACTTT.

The genes are TRBV12-3 or TRBV12-4 and TRBJ1-2; D not resolved. Trimming pared 7 bases from V and 0 bases from J, leaving 6 bases between. The length of the CDR3 is 12 residues. The CDR3 protein is CASIGANYGYTF. In nucleotides, the CDR3 is TGTGCCAGCATAGGAGCTAACTATGGCTACACCTTC.

The rearrangement joins TRBV2 to TRBJ1-4; D call uncertain. The CDR3 contains 12 residues. V lost 4 bases and J lost 8, with 8 bases in between. Germline loops: CDR1 SNHLY, CDR2 FYNNEI. CDR3 amino acids: CASSGSREKLFF. The CDR3 region has the DNA TGTGCCAGCAGTGGGTCGAGGGAAAAACTGTTTTTT. Complete variable domain (other parts from reference TRBV2 and TRBJ1-4): EPEVTQTPSHQVTQMGQEVILRCVPISNHLYFYWYRQILGQKVEFLVSFYNNEISEKSEIFDDQFSVERPDGSNFTLKIRSTKLEDSAMYFCASSGSREKLFFGSGTQLSVL.

The chain joins TRBV7-6 to TRBJ2-3; 10 nucleotides agree with TRBD1. V trimming: 6 bases; J trimming: 1 base; junction bases outside the gene matches: 4. This CDR3 spans 15 amino acids. Germline values: CDR1 SGHVS, CDR2 FNYEAQ. CDR3 sequence: CASRQTGGGTDTQYF. The CDR3 DNA reads TGTGCCAGCAGACAGACAGGGGGCGGCACAGATACGCAGTATTTT.

The V and J genes are TRBV9 and TRBJ2-2; D perhaps matches TRBD1 (5 bases). V was shortened by 0 bases and J by 4 bases, with 10 bases between the two germline ends. The V gene's germline CDR1 is SGDLS and CDR2 YYNGEE. The length of the CDR3 is 15 residues. The CDR3 sequence is CASSVADSSTGELFF. The DNA for the CDR3 is TGTGCCAGCAGCGTAGCTGACAGTAGCACCGGGGAGCTGTTTTTT.

This clone was observed a single time. The V and J genes are TRBV10-3 and TRBJ2-3; 9 bases fit TRBD1. V lost 1 base to trimming and J lost 2 bases; unmatched junction nucleotides: 4. There are 16 residues in the CDR3. From germline, CDR1 is ENHRY and CDR2 SYGVKD. The CDR3 DNA is TGTGCCATCAGTGAGTTGGGACAGGGATCCACAGATACGCAGTATTTT. This codes for CAISELGQGSTDTQYF.

The chain couples TRBV3-1 (or the pseudogene TRBV3-2) to TRBJ1-5, with TRBD1 identical over 12 bases. CDR3 length: 15 amino acids. Germline CDR1 reads LGHDT; CDR2 reads YNNKEL (reference sequence). The junction had 4 bases not matched to a gene; V was cut back by 4 bases and J by 6 bases. The CDR3 nucleotides read TGTGCCAGCAGCCGGGGACAGGGGGCCGCTCAGCCCCAGCATTTT. Its translation is CASSRGQGAAQPQHF.

The J gene is TRBJ1-5, the V gene TRBV27, with D possibly being TRBD1 (5 bases). CDR1 is MNHEY and CDR2 is SMNVEV in the germline V gene (reference sequence). The ends were cut back, 7 bases at V and 2 bases at J, with 12 bases in the middle. This CDR3 region has 14 residues. The CDR3 DNA is TGTGCCAGCAAAACCGGCAGGGGCAATCAGCCCCAGCATTTT. This gives the protein CASKTGRGNQPQHF.

V and J are TRBV7-9 and TRBJ1-2; D call uncertain. The CDR3 contains 14 residues. CDR1 and CDR2 from the germline V gene are SEHNR and FQNEAQ (reference sequence). V shed 0 bases and J shed 4 bases, with 9 bases lying between them. The CDR3 sequence: CASSLAGLTYGYTF. The CDR3 DNA is TGTGCCAGCAGCTTAGCGGGCCTTACCTATGGCTACACCTTC.

The chain is built from TRBV30 and TRBJ2-1; TRBD2 aligns across 11 bases. Germline V gene data show CDR1 as GTSNPN and CDR2 as SVGIG (reference sequence). V dropped 1 base and J dropped 8; count of bases not matched to a gene: 4. There are 14 residues in the CDR3. This CDR3 is CAWSGGTSGDEQFF. CDR3 nucleotides: TGTGCCTGGAGTGGGGGGACTAGCGGAGATGAGCAGTTCTTC.

The chain carries TRBV12-3 or TRBV12-4 and TRBJ2-3, with a possible D match to TRBD2 (5 bases). V shed 5 bases and J shed 8 bases, with 14 bases lying between them. This CDR3 comprises 13 residues. The CDR3 DNA is TGTGCCAGCAGTCGAGGGTCCCTCAGTACGCAGTATTTT. Its translation is CASSRGSLSTQYF.

This clone occurred once. As DNA, the CDR3 is TGTGCCAGCAGTTTAATGGGGCAGGGGCGCAATCAGCCCCAGCATTTT. It translates to CASSLMGQGRNQPQHF. This chain uses TRBV27 with TRBJ1-5, with a tentative D call TRBD1 (6 bases). Germline V gene sequence: CDR1 MNHEY, CDR2 SMNVEV (reference sequence). The V and J ends lost 2 bases and 2 bases respectively, with 13 bases between them. This CDR3 comprises 16 residues.

The chain has TRBV6-6 and TRBJ2-2; D is possibly TRBD2 (6 bases). The CDR3 is made up of 14 amino acids. In germline, CDR1 is MNHNY, CDR2 SVGAGI (reference sequence). The V end was cut by 6 bases, the J end by 2 bases, with 10 bases between. CDR3 sequence (DNA): TGTGCCAGCAGGGAGGGCGGCAACACCGGGGAGCTGTTTTTT. Amino acid sequence: CASREGGNTGELFF.

This clone has a handful of counts. The chain joins TRBV4-3 to TRBJ1-2; D might be TRBD1 (5 bases). The CDR3 consists of 15 residues. CDR1 and CDR2 (germline): LGHNA, YSLEER. Trimming pared 3 bases from V and 3 bases from J, leaving 14 bases between. The DNA of the CDR3 is TGCGCCAGCAGCCAGGACCCCCGGGGGGACTATGGCTACACCTTC. Its protein is CASSQDPRGDYGYTF.

V and J are TRBV6-5 and TRBJ1-2, with 7 bases lining up with TRBD1. The CDR3 consists of 13 residues. V trimming: 7 bases; J trimming: 2 bases; junction bases outside the gene matches: 4. Germline CDR1 MNHEY, CDR2 SVGAGI. CDR3 sequence (DNA): TGTGCCAGCAACACACAGGGGAACTATGGCTACACCTTC. This sequence encodes CASNTQGNYGYTF.

A note on this clone: The same CDR3 is also encoded by other DNA sequences in this sample. The genes are TRBV7-8 and TRBJ1-1; 9 bases align to TRBD1. There are 14 residues in the CDR3. Germline lookup yields CDR1 SGHVS and CDR2 FQNEAQ. The ends lost 3 bases at V and 5 bases at J; junction bases unmatched: 4. The CDR3 is CASSLGQGSTEAFF. The CDR3 bases are TGTGCCAGCAGCTTGGGACAGGGATCGACTGAAGCTTTCTTT.

The chain carries TRBV5-8 and TRBJ1-3; 9 bases are shared with TRBD1. The V gene end was trimmed by 4 bases and the J gene end by 7 bases; junction bases not matched to a gene: 6. The germline CDR1 and CDR2 sequences are SGHTS and YDEGEE. The CDR3 extends over 14 amino acids. The CDR3: CASSLQGAGNTIYF. DNA of the CDR3: TGTGCCAGCAGCCTACAGGGGGCAGGGAACACCATATATTTT.

J is TRBJ2-1 and V is TRBV5-4; possibly TRBD2 for D (6 bases). The CDR3 extends over 15 amino acids. The V end lost 4 bases, the J end lost 3 bases, and 14 bases lay between the germline ends. Germline V gene sequence: CDR1 SGHNT, CDR2 YYREEE (reference sequence). The CDR3 DNA reads as TGTGCCAGCAGCCCTACGGGGGACTTCTACAATGAGCAGTTCTTC. The encoded protein is CASSPTGDFYNEQFF.

The V gene is TRBV30, the J gene TRBJ1-4, with 8 bases fitting TRBD1. The CDR3 loop spans 12 amino acids. The junction had 2 bases not matched to a gene; V was cut back by 7 bases and J by 4 bases. In germline, CDR1 is GTSNPN, CDR2 SVGIG (reference sequence). The CDR3 reads CALGQDNEKLFF. In DNA, the CDR3 is TGTGCCTTGGGACAGGATAATGAAAAACTGTTTTTT. The full variable domain, rest sourced from reference TRBV30 and TRBJ1-4, is SQTIHQWPATLVQPVGSPLSLECTVEGTSNPNLYWYRQAAGRGLQLLFYSVGIGQISSEVPQNLSASRPQDRQFILSSKKLLLSDSGFYLCALGQDNEKLFFGSGTQLSVL.

This chain uses TRBV5-1 with TRBJ2-1, with D unclear. This CDR3 has 13 amino acids. Trimming took 0 bases from V and 4 from J, leaving 5 bases between them. CDR1 and CDR2 (germline): SGHRS, YFSETQ. CDR3 protein: CASSLEPYNEQFF. CDR3 in DNA: TGCGCCAGCAGCTTGGAGCCGTACAATGAGCAGTTCTTC.

This chain links TRBV11-2 with TRBJ2-2; 8 bases agree with TRBD2. The CDR3 consists of 18 residues. Germline CDR1 is SGHAT and CDR2 is FQNNGV. The ends lost 6 bases at V and 7 bases at J; junction bases unmatched: 19. This CDR3 is CASRGIIAGPQQGGELFF. As DNA, the CDR3 is TGTGCCAGCAGGGGAATAATAGCGGGGCCTCAACAGGGCGGGGAGCTGTTTTTT.